What follows are 21 T cell receptor beta chains derived from one specimen sequenced in a study of CD8+ T cells in alopecia areata. RNA extraction and reverse transcription yielded cDNA as sequencing template. The assay was immunoSEQ multiplex PCR, and TCRdb's table has in-frame clones only and misses some. The sample records some 130,000 clones, approximately 49% being singletons. This specimen consisted of CD8+ T cells sorted from blood, obtained at week 0. The receptors shown here come from a human donor with alopecia areata.

The J gene is TRBJ1-6, the V gene TRBV27; D uncertain. This CDR3 contains 12 residues. Per germline, CDR1 MNHEY and CDR2 SMNVEV (reference sequence). Trimming pared 5 bases from V and 14 bases from J, leaving 13 bases between. This CDR3 is CASSNRAATLHF. The CDR3 coding sequence is TGTGCCAGCAGTAACCGGGCAGCCACCCTCCACTTT.

The V call is TRBV7-2, the J call TRBJ2-2, with D unclear. The germline V gene encodes CDR1 SGHTA and CDR2 FQGNSA. CDR3 length: 14 residues. Trimming cost V 0 bases and J 5 bases, with 7 bases left between them. CDR3 sequence: CASSLAEGTGELFF. The CDR3 DNA follows: TGTGCCAGCAGCTTAGCGGAAGGGACCGGGGAGCTGTTTTTT. The full variable domain, in which reference TRBV7-2 and TRBJ2-2 provide the parts outside the CDR3, is GAGVSQSPSNKVTEKGKDVELRCDPISGHTALYWYRQSLGQGLEFLIYFQGNSAPDKSGLPSDRFSAERTGGSVSTLTIQRTQQEDSAVYLCASSLAEGTGELFFGEGSRLTVL.

This clone was detected only a few times. The rearrangement uses TRBV7-2 and TRBJ2-7; possible D gene TRBD2, 6 bases. Germline assignment: CDR1 SGHTA and CDR2 FQGNSA. The CDR3 has 15 amino acids. V shed 5 bases and J shed 5 bases, with 19 bases lying between them. In DNA, the CDR3 is TGTGCCAGCAGCCTCCCCCAGACGGGCGGGGACGAGCAGTACTTC. Amino acids: CASSLPQTGGDEQYF.

This clone was seen a handful of times. The chain recombines TRBV13 with TRBJ2-4; possibly TRBD1 for D (6 bases). The CDR3 sequence is 15 residues long. Germline loops: CDR1 PRHDT, CDR2 FYEKMQ (reference sequence). Trimming cost V 5 bases and J 8 bases, with 19 bases left between them. The CDR3 bases are TGTGCCAGCAGCGAGACAGGACTCCTAAAGGACATTCAGTACTTC. Amino acids: CASSETGLLKDIQYF.

V usage is TRBV29-1 and J usage is TRBJ2-7, with TRBD2 matching over 9 bases. Germline loops: CDR1 SQVTM, CDR2 ANQGSEA. With 5 bases clipped from V and 2 bases from J, the junction kept 13 bases outside the gene matches. This CDR3 has 16 amino acids. CDR3 DNA sequence: TGCAGCGTTTGGGATAGCGGGGGTCAGAATCCCTACGAGCAGTACTTC. Encoded protein: CSVWDSGGQNPYEQYF.

This chain joins TRBV20-1 and TRBJ1-2, with unresolved D. This CDR3 contains 9 residues. V gave up 7 bases and J gave up 6 bases, with 6 bases separating them. In germline, CDR1 is DFQATT, CDR2 SNEGSKA (reference sequence). CDR3 DNA: TGCAGTGTAGGGAATGGCTACACCTTC. Protein product: CSVGNGYTF.

V is TRBV2 and J is TRBJ2-3; D not certain. This CDR3 comprises 13 residues. V was cut by 3 bases and J by 5 bases, with 9 bases left in between. Looked up from germline, CDR1 is SNHLY and CDR2 is FYNNEI. CDR3 in amino acids: CASSDPTEDTQYF. The CDR3 DNA is TGTGCCAGCAGTGACCCTACAGAAGATACGCAGTATTTT.

The table lists this clone with a few counts. The chain carries TRBV29-1 and TRBJ2-6; TRBD1 aligns across 9 bases. The CDR3 has 16 residues. The junction had 6 bases not matched to a gene; V was cut back by 6 bases and J by 0 bases. CDR1 SQVTM and CDR2 ANQGSEA come from the germline V gene. The CDR3 spells CSVEGQGNSGANVLTF. In DNA form, the CDR3 reads TGCAGCGTGGAGGGACAGGGCAACTCTGGGGCCAACGTCCTGACTTTC.

This clone came up a few times. In the same sample, other DNA sequences code for this CDR3. This rearrangement joins TRBV27 to TRBJ1-2, with TRBD1 identical over 7 bases. CDR3 length: 13 amino acids. Germline CDR1 and CDR2: MNHEY and SMNVEV (reference sequence). V dropped 3 bases and J dropped 8; count of bases not matched to a gene: 6. The CDR3 DNA sequence: TGTGCCAGCAGTTTCGGCACAGGGGACGGCTACACCTTC. The encoded protein is CASSFGTGDGYTF.

The chain joins TRBV7-9 to TRBJ2-3; no definite D call. V lost 1 base and J lost 4, with 9 bases in between. The CDR3 spans 14 residues. CDR1 is SEHNR and CDR2 is FQNEAQ in the germline V gene (reference sequence). The CDR3 DNA sequence: TGTGCCAGCAGCTTAGGGCCTCGGCCAGATACGCAGTATTTT. It translates to CASSLGPRPDTQYF.

The J gene is TRBJ2-6, the V gene TRBV27; D is ambiguous. This CDR3 is 14 amino acids long. Germline assignment: CDR1 MNHEY and CDR2 SMNVEV (reference sequence). V lost 2 bases, J lost 1 base, and 3 bases lay in between. The CDR3 region is CASSLGSGANVLTF. The CDR3 nucleotides read TGTGCCAGCAGTTTAGGGTCTGGGGCCAACGTCCTGACTTTC. The variable domain in full, with the rest retrieved from reference TRBV27 and TRBJ2-6, is EAQVTQNPRYLITVTGKKLTVTCSQNMNHEYMSWYRQDPGLGLRQIYYSMNVEVTDKGDVPEGYKVSRKEKRNFPLILESPSPNQTSLYFCASSLGSGANVLTFGAGSRLTVL.

This sequence joins TRBV5-8 and TRBJ1-6; D unclear. Germline V gene lookup returns CDR1 SGHTS and CDR2 YDEGEE. The CDR3 has 16 amino acids. V was shortened by 0 bases and J by 3 bases, with 10 bases between the two germline ends. The CDR3 DNA follows: TGTGCCAGCAGCTTGGGTGCGCAGTACTATAATTCACCCCTCCACTTT. It is translated as CASSLGAQYYNSPLHF.

This clone was detected only a few times. The rearrangement uses TRBV2 and TRBJ2-7; a weak D match, TRBD1 (5 bases). CDR3 length equals 14 residues. Germline CDR1 reads SNHLY; CDR2 reads FYNNEI. Trimming cost V 6 bases and J 1 base, with 13 bases left between them. In DNA form, the CDR3 reads TGTGCCAGCAGCGACGCGACAGCGTCCTACGAGCAGTACTTC. This gives the protein CASSDATASYEQYF.

The chain combines TRBV5-6 with TRBJ2-1; no clear D. The CDR3 extends over 11 amino acids. Germline V lookup: CDR1 SGHDT, CDR2 YYEEEE. V lost 4 bases to trimming and J lost 9 bases, with 8 bases between them. The CDR3 region has the DNA TGTGCCAGCAGCGTGGGCCTTGAGCAGTTCTTC. Its protein product is CASSVGLEQFF. Complete variable domain (other parts from reference TRBV5-6 and TRBJ2-1): DAGVTQSPTHLIKTRGQQVTLRCSPKSGHDTVSWYQQALGQGPQFIFQYYEEEERQRGNFPDRFSGHQFPNYSSELNVNALLLGDSALYLCASSVGLEQFFGPGTRLTVL.

The chain has TRBV6-6 and TRBJ1-5; TRBD1 is a possible D gene (6 bases). V shed 5 bases and J shed 6 bases, with 17 bases lying between them. Germline V CDR1 and CDR2: MNHNY, SVGAGI (reference sequence). There are 15 residues in the CDR3. CDR3 sequence: CASSNAGDWSQPQHF. CDR3 nucleotides: TGTGCCAGCAGTAACGCAGGGGATTGGTCTCAGCCCCAGCATTTT.

This clone was seen more than once but under ten times. This chain links TRBV7-3 with TRBJ2-1; D tentatively reads TRBD1 or TRBD2 (5 bases each). The V gene's germline CDR1 is SGHTA and CDR2 FQGTGA. V lost 0 bases to trimming and J lost 4 bases, with 7 bases between them. The length of the CDR3 is 14 residues. CDR3 sequence: CASSLTGAYNEQFF. The CDR3 nucleotides read TGTGCCAGCAGCTTAACCGGGGCTTACAATGAGCAGTTCTTC.

The CDR3 here is CASSWTGGDYGYTF. The DNA of the CDR3 is TGCGCCAGCAGCTGGACAGGGGGTGACTATGGCTACACCTTC. The V and J genes are TRBV5-1 and TRBJ1-2; 10 nucleotides match TRBD1. The CDR3 runs 14 residues. Germline trimming cut 3 bases from V and 3 bases from J; bases unmatched to any gene: 2. Looked up from germline, CDR1 is SGHRS and CDR2 is YFSETQ.

The gene calls are TRBV13 and TRBJ2-1; D call uncertain. V was pared by 6 bases and J by 0 bases, with 15 bases between. CDR3 size: 16 residues. In germline, CDR1 is PRHDT, CDR2 FYEKMQ (reference sequence). The CDR3 spells CASSSESESSYNEQFF. DNA of the CDR3: TGTGCCAGCAGTTCAGAATCAGAGAGCTCCTACAATGAGCAGTTCTTC.

This clone was observed a few times. The V and J genes are TRBV27 and TRBJ1-2; D call uncertain. CDR3 length: 13 residues. Germline V gene sequence: CDR1 MNHEY, CDR2 SMNVEV (reference sequence). Trimming cost V 5 bases and J 4 bases, with 11 bases left between them. CDR3 nucleotide sequence: TGTGCCAGCAGTAAAGCGACTGGCTATGGCTACACCTTC. This gives the protein CASSKATGYGYTF.

This clone was seen repeatedly, ten times or more. The chain carries TRBV6-5 and TRBJ2-2, with D hard to call. CDR1 MNHEY and CDR2 SVGAGI come from the germline V gene. Deletions cut 2 bases from V and 11 bases from J, with 9 bases between. The length of the CDR3 is 12 residues. This CDR3 reads CASSYVGDELFF. The CDR3 region has the DNA TGTGCCAGCAGTTACGTGGGCGATGAGCTGTTTTTT.

This chain joins TRBV28 and TRBJ2-2; the D is unclear. The CDR3 covers 16 residues. The V end lost 5 bases, the J end lost 0 bases, and 13 bases lay between the germline ends. The germline CDR1 and CDR2 sequences are MDHEN and SYDVKM. The CDR3 DNA sequence: TGTGCCAGCAGTAGGCCCACAGTGACGAACACCGGGGAGCTGTTTTTT. This translates into CASSRPTVTNTGELFF.